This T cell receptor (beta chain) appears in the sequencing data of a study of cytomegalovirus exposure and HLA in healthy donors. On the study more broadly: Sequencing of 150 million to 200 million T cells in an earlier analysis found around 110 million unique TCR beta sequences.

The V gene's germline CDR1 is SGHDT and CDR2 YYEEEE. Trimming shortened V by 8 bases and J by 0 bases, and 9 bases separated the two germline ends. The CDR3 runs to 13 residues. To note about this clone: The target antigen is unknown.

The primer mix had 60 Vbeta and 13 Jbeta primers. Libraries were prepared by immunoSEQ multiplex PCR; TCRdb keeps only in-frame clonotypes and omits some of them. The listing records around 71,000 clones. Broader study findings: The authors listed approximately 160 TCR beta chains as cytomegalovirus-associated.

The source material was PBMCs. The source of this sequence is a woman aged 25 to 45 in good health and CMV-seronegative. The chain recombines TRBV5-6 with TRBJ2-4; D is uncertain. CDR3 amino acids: CASEKLAKNIQYF. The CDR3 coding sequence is TGTGCCAGTGAAAAACTAGCCAAAAACATTCAGTACTTC.